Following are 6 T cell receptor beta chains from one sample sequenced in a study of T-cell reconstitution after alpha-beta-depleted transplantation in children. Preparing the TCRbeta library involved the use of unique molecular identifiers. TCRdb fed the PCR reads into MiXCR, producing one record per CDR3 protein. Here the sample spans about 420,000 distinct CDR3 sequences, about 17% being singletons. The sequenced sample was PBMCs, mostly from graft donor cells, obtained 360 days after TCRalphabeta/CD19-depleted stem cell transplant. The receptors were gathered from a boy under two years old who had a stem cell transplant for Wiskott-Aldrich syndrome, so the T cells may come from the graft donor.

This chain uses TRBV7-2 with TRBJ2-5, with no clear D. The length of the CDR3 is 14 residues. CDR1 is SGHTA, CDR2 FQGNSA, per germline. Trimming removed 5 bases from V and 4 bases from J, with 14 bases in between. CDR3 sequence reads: CASSPNSVPETQYF. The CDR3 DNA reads TGTGCCAGCAGCCCCAATAGTGTCCCAGAGACCCAGTACTTC.

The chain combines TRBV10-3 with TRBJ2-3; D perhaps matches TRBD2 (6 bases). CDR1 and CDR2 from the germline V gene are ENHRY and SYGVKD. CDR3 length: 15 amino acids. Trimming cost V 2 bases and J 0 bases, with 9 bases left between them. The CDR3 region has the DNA TGTGCCATCAGTGAGCCGGGACTTAGCACAGATACGCAGTATTTT. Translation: CAISEPGLSTDTQYF.

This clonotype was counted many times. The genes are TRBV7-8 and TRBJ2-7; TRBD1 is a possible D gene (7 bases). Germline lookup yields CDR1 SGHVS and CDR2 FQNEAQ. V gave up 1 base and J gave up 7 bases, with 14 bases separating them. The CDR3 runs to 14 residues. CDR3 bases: TGTGCCAGCAGCTTAGTCTCCAGGGGGAGGGAGCAGTACTTC. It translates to CASSLVSRGREQYF.

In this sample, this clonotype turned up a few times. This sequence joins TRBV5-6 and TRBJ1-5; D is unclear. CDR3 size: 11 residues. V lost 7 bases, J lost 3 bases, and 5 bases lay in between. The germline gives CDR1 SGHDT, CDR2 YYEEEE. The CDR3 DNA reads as TGTGCCAGCCGATACAATCAGCCCCAGCATTTT. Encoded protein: CASRYNQPQHF.

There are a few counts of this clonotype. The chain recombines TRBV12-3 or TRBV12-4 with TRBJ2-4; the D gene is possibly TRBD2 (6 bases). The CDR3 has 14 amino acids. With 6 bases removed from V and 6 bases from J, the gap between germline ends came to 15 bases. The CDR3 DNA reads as TGTGCCAGCAGAAACATGGTAGCGGCAAACATTCAGTACTTC. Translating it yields CASRNMVAANIQYF.

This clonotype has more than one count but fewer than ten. CDR3 in amino acids: CSVEEAGIRQFF. The CDR3 coding sequence is TGCAGCGTTGAAGAGGCGGGGATCAGGCAGTTCTTC. The rearrangement joins TRBV29-1 to TRBJ2-1; a weak D match, TRBD2 (6 bases). V dropped 0 bases and J dropped 12 bases, with 12 bases sitting between them. CDR3 length: 12 residues. CDR1 and CDR2 from the germline V gene are SQVTM and ANQGSEA.